These 29 T cell receptor beta chains came from one sample sequenced in a study of shared clonotypes between healthy human individuals (dated by TCRdb to 2018 to 2020). Library prep was done by the immunoSEQ multiplex PCR assay. Not all clones reach the TCRdb copy of this immuneACCESS table, which keeps in-frame sequences only. Checked studies attribute under half of the gap to unresolved V genes and leave the rest unexplained. Recorded for this sample are 2 million to 3 million clones; approximately 94% of them occurred a single time. The top ten clones comprise 0.36% of the sample. Sequencing was carried out using naive CD4+ T cells from PBMCs. The sample's cell subset or site label, in plain terms: CD45RA+ positively selected. The receptors here all came from a man between 18 and 35 years old in good health. Some clones in this sample may be carry-over from other donors' samples.

The V and J genes are TRBV28 and TRBJ2-2, with a possible D match to TRBD2 (6 bases). The germline CDR1 and CDR2 sequences are MDHEN and SYDVKM. The CDR3 covers 16 residues. Trimming stripped 6 bases from V and 2 bases from J, with 16 bases between. The CDR3 nucleotides read TGTGCCAGCAGGGGGACCCTAGCGTCCAACACCGGGGAGCTGTTTTTT. Its translation: CASRGTLASNTGELFF.

This chain joins TRBV28 and TRBJ1-4; unclear D gene. The germline V and J ends were trimmed by 5 bases and 8 bases, with 21 bases remaining between them. The CDR3 is made up of 16 amino acids. Germline-derived CDR1 and CDR2 are MDHEN and SYDVKM. The CDR3 is CASSPRSFGDGEKLFF. CDR3 nucleotide sequence: TGTGCCAGCAGTCCCCGGTCTTTTGGCGATGGCGAAAAACTGTTTTTT.

With respect to this clone: This sample also contains other DNA sequences that code for the same CDR3. The rearrangement uses TRBV28 and TRBJ2-5, with no clear D. Germline-derived CDR1 and CDR2 are MDHEN and SYDVKM. This CDR3 comprises 12 residues. V was clipped by 5 bases and J by 1 base, with 5 bases between them. CDR3 in DNA: TGTGCCAGCAGTCCCCCCCAAGAGACCCAGTACTTC. Protein sequence: CASSPPQETQYF.

This clone was observed once. The chain combines TRBV11-3 with TRBJ2-7; 7 nucleotides line up with TRBD1. V lost 5 bases to trimming and J lost 3 bases; unmatched junction nucleotides: 4. The CDR3 is made up of 13 amino acids. Germline loops: CDR1 SGHNT, CDR2 YENEEA. CDR3 amino acids: CASSHSGGYEQYF. CDR3 coding DNA: TGTGCCAGCAGCCATTCAGGGGGCTACGAGCAGTACTTC. The variable domain in full, completed from reference TRBV11-3 and TRBJ2-7, reads EAGVVQSPRYKIIEKKQPVAFWCNPISGHNTLYWYLQNLGQGPELLIRYENEEAVDDSQLPKDRFSAERLKGVDSTLKIQPAELGDSAVYLCASSHSGGYEQYFGPGTRLTVT.

J is TRBJ1-5 and V is TRBV7-2; D not certain. Germline lookup yields CDR1 SGHTA and CDR2 FQGNSA. The V end was cut by 1 base, the J end by 7 bases, with 11 bases between. The length of the CDR3 is 14 residues. The CDR3 loop reads CASSLGYGWQPQHF. DNA of the CDR3: TGTGCCAGCAGCTTAGGATATGGTTGGCAGCCCCAGCATTTT.

V usage is TRBV5-4 and J usage is TRBJ2-1; tentatively, D is TRBD1 (6 bases). The ends were cut back, 6 bases at V and 4 bases at J, with 14 bases in the middle. Germline CDR1 and CDR2: SGHNT and YYREEE (reference sequence). The CDR3 consists of 14 residues. CDR3 in DNA: TGTGCCAGCACCGAATTAGACAGGTACAATGAGCAGTTCTTC. The encoded protein is CASTELDRYNEQFF.

Here the CDR3 reads CASSFGRARHYEQYF. As DNA, the CDR3 is TGTGCCAGCAGCTTTGGCCGGGCCAGACACTACGAGCAGTACTTC. The V and J genes are TRBV7-9 and TRBJ2-7; no clear D. Germline values: CDR1 SEHNR, CDR2 FQNEAQ (reference sequence). The CDR3 is 15 residues long. The ends were cut back, 3 bases at V and 3 bases at J, with 15 bases in the middle.

The chain joins TRBV7-3 to TRBJ2-1; 14 bases are shared with TRBD2. Trimming at V came to 4 bases and at J to 0 bases, leaving 8 bases not matched to a gene. This CDR3 contains 19 residues. Germline CDR1 and CDR2: SGHTA and FQGTGA. CDR3 bases: TGTGCCAGCAGCTCCGGGACTAGCGGGAGTAGGGTCTCCTACAATGAGCAGTTCTTC. Its translation: CASSSGTSGSRVSYNEQFF.

V usage is TRBV29-1 and J usage is TRBJ1-2; D might be TRBD1 (5 bases). Germline CDR1 SQVTM, CDR2 ANQGSEA. This CDR3 is 11 amino acids long. Trimming removed 4 bases from V and 8 bases from J, with 11 bases in between. The CDR3 nucleotides read TGCAGCGTTGGGGGGACGAAGGGCTACACCTTC. It specifies CSVGGTKGYTF.

The chain is built from TRBV7-6 and TRBJ1-4; 10 bases map to TRBD1. The ends lost 4 bases at V and 7 bases at J; junction bases unmatched: 3. Germline V CDR1 and CDR2: SGHVS, FNYEAQ. The CDR3 consists of 14 residues. The chain's CDR3 is CASSSRDRGEKLFF. As DNA, the CDR3 is TGTGCCAGCAGCTCCCGGGACAGGGGTGAAAAACTGTTTTTT.

The chain combines TRBV27 with TRBJ1-4; tentative D call: TRBD1 (5 bases). CDR1 and CDR2 from the germline V gene are MNHEY and SMNVEV (reference sequence). The CDR3 spans 14 residues. V gave up 6 bases and J gave up 8 bases, with 16 bases separating them. In nucleotides, the CDR3 is TGTGCCAGCAGCATCCGAACAGGACGGGAAAAACTGTTTTTT. It translates to CASSIRTGREKLFF.

With regard to this clone: Different DNA sequences within this sample yield the same CDR3. The chain is built from TRBV7-3 and TRBJ1-1, with 7 nucleotides matching TRBD1. The CDR3 consists of 14 residues. J lost 0 bases, V lost 5 bases, and 3 bases had no gene match. Germline CDR1 is SGHTA and CDR2 is FQGTGA. The CDR3 spells CASSLGGLNTEAFF. CDR3 coding DNA: TGTGCCAGCAGCCTAGGGGGCTTGAACACTGAAGCTTTCTTT.

V is TRBV25-1 and J is TRBJ1-4; D is undetermined. With 1 base removed from V and 7 bases from J, the gap between germline ends came to 10 bases. The CDR3 is 14 residues long. Germline CDR1 is MGHDK and CDR2 is SYGVNS. Here the CDR3 reads CASSEWGGPEKLFF. The CDR3 DNA sequence: TGTGCCAGCAGTGAATGGGGTGGGCCTGAAAAACTGTTTTTT.

Comments on this clone: Distinct nucleotide sequences in the sample also encode this CDR3. This chain uses TRBV6-6 with TRBJ1-5; no clear D gene. Germline V gives CDR1 MNHNY, CDR2 SVGAGI (reference sequence). This CDR3 contains 14 residues. The V end lost 0 bases, the J end lost 1 base, and 4 bases lay between the germline ends. The CDR3 region has the DNA TGTGCCAGCAGTTACTCGGGGAGCAATCAGCCCCAGCATTTT. It translates to CASSYSGSNQPQHF.

V usage is TRBV5-4 and J usage is TRBJ1-2, with 9 positions matching TRBD1. Germline trimming cut 3 bases from V and 8 bases from J; bases unmatched to any gene: 8. This CDR3 is built from 14 residues. The germline V gene has CDR1 SGHNT and CDR2 YYREEE (reference sequence). The CDR3 DNA is TGTGCCAGCAGCTGGGGACAGGGTTTTTACGGCTACACCTTC. Its translation: CASSWGQGFYGYTF.

The chain links TRBV5-6 to TRBJ1-5; no clear D gene. Trimming took 4 bases from V and 0 from J, leaving 11 bases between them. Germline V gene sequence: CDR1 SGHDT, CDR2 YYEEEE. The CDR3 length is 15 residues. CDR3 residues: CASSQGRHSNQPQHF. As DNA, the CDR3 is TGTGCCAGCAGCCAAGGACGGCATAGCAATCAGCCCCAGCATTTT.

The rearrangement links TRBV5-1 to TRBJ2-1; TRBD2 aligns across 14 bases. V gave up 4 bases and J gave up 9 bases; unmatched junction bases: 3. The CDR3 contains 14 residues. The germline gives CDR1 SGHRS, CDR2 YFSETQ. The DNA for the CDR3 is TGCGCCAGCAGCACGGGACTAGCGGGAGTTGAGCAGTTCTTC. It yields the protein CASSTGLAGVEQFF.

This clone was counted a single time. The chain recombines TRBV25-1 with TRBJ2-7, with TRBD2 matching over 7 bases. Unmatched junction bases numbered 8, after V lost 8 bases and J lost 4 bases. The CDR3 sequence is 13 residues long. The germline V gene has CDR1 MGHDK and CDR2 SYGVNS. CDR3 nucleotide sequence: TGTGCCAGCGGAAGCGGGGTCCCGTACGAGCAGTACTTC. This translates into CASGSGVPYEQYF.

Turning to this clone: Other nucleotide sequences in the sample specify the same CDR3. The V call is TRBV27, the J call TRBJ1-1, with D perhaps matching TRBD1 (5 bases). Germline values: CDR1 MNHEY, CDR2 SMNVEV (reference sequence). The CDR3 runs to 13 residues. V was pared by 3 bases and J by 7 bases, with 12 bases between. The CDR3 spells CASSFSQGGEAFF. The DNA of the CDR3 is TGTGCCAGCAGTTTCAGCCAGGGAGGTGAAGCTTTCTTT.

The rearrangement uses TRBV2 and TRBJ1-5; TRBD1 aligns across 9 bases. Germline CDR1 is SNHLY and CDR2 is FYNNEI. After removal of 7 bases from V and 3 bases from J, the junction contained 4 bases not matched to a gene. The CDR3 contains 14 residues. The CDR3 DNA follows: TGTGCCAGCATGCGGACAGGGGACAATCAGCCCCAGCATTTT. Its translation is CASMRTGDNQPQHF.

This chain connects TRBV11-2 to TRBJ2-7; D is ambiguous. The length of the CDR3 is 13 residues. Trimming removed 5 bases at V and 3 bases at J, with 11 bases between. Germline V gene sequence: CDR1 SGHAT, CDR2 FQNNGV. Here the CDR3 DNA reads TGTGCCAGCAGCCGCGGATCCTTCTACGAGCAGTACTTC. It specifies CASSRGSFYEQYF.

This clone came up once. The CDR3 DNA sequence: TGTGCCAGCAGCTCGGACTGGCCGAGCTCCTACAATGAGCAGTTCTTC. Amino acids: CASSSDWPSSYNEQFF. V is TRBV11-2 and J is TRBJ2-1, with TRBD2 as a possible D gene (5 bases). The V gene lost 4 bases and the J gene lost 0 bases, with 13 bases spanning the gap. The length of the CDR3 is 16 residues. CDR1 and CDR2 (germline): SGHAT, FQNNGV.

The V call is TRBV7-2, the J call TRBJ2-7, with 9 positions matching TRBD2. Germline lookup yields CDR1 SGHTA and CDR2 FQGNSA. This CDR3 is built from 15 residues. J was trimmed by 2 bases and V by 4 bases; bases with no gene match: 6. The DNA of the CDR3 is TGTGCCAGCAGCTCAAGGTCTAGCGGGACCTACGAGCAGTACTTC. As protein: CASSSRSSGTYEQYF. Based on the CDR3 plus reference TRBV7-2 and TRBJ2-7, the full variable domain is GAGVSQSPSNKVTEKGKDVELRCDPISGHTALYWYRQSLGQGLEFLIYFQGNSAPDKSGLPSDRFSAERTGGSVSTLTIQRTQQEDSAVYLCASSSRSSGTYEQYFGPGTRLTVT.

This chain connects TRBV28 to TRBJ2-5, with D perhaps matching TRBD1 or TRBD2 (5 bases each). Trimming cost V 5 bases and J 7 bases, with 17 bases left between them. The CDR3 runs 14 residues. CDR1 MDHEN and CDR2 SYDVKM come from the germline V gene. CDR3 region: CASSTWDVLGTQYF. The CDR3 bases are TGTGCCAGCAGTACCTGGGACGTGTTGGGGACCCAGTACTTC.

This clone was detected once. The rearrangement joins TRBV28 to TRBJ2-5; tentatively, D is TRBD2 (6 bases). The ends were cut back, 8 bases at V and 5 bases at J, with 18 bases in the middle. Germline V gene sequence: CDR1 MDHEN, CDR2 SYDVKM. The CDR3 has 14 amino acids. CDR3 nucleotide sequence: TGTGCCAGCCGGGCACGGGGGACTTGGGAGACCCAGTACTTC. It yields the protein CASRARGTWETQYF.

The V and J genes are TRBV19 and TRBJ2-3; 7 nucleotides match TRBD1. V lost 4 bases to trimming and J lost 5 bases; unmatched junction nucleotides: 9. CDR1 and CDR2 (germline): LNHDA, SQIVND (reference sequence). This CDR3 contains 15 residues. This chain's CDR3 is CASSRRTGKGDTQYF. The CDR3 DNA follows: TGTGCCAGTAGTAGGAGGACAGGCAAGGGAGATACGCAGTATTTT.

The chain employs TRBV18 and TRBJ2-5; D unresolved. Per the germline V gene, CDR1 is KGHSH and CDR2 is LQKENI. This CDR3 spans 16 amino acids. The V end lost 3 bases, the J end lost 5 bases, and 19 bases lay between the germline ends. Here the CDR3 reads CASSPVSGTLLETQYF. CDR3 sequence (DNA): TGTGCCAGCTCACCGGTGTCAGGTACGCTGTTGGAGACCCAGTACTTC.

Comments on this clone: Other nucleotide sequences from this sample produce the same CDR3. The genes are TRBV30 and TRBJ1-5, with no clear D. V was trimmed by 0 bases and J by 2 bases, leaving 5 bases between them. The CDR3 has 13 amino acids. Germline assignment: CDR1 GTSNPN and CDR2 SVGIG (reference sequence). CDR3 in DNA: TGTGCCTGGAGTGTGAGAGGCAATCAGCCCCAGCATTTT. It specifies CAWSVRGNQPQHF.

This clone was observed a single time. V gene TRBV30 combines with J gene TRBJ1-5, with 11 nucleotides matching TRBD1. In germline, CDR1 is GTSNPN, CDR2 SVGIG (reference sequence). There are 17 residues in the CDR3. V trimming: 1 base; J trimming: 3 bases; junction bases outside the gene matches: 8. The CDR3 region is CAWSGTGGRQSNQPQHF. Here the CDR3 DNA reads TGTGCCTGGAGTGGGACAGGGGGCCGTCAGTCCAATCAGCCCCAGCATTTT.